The next 19 T cell receptor beta chains were all read from a single sample in a study of spatial heterogeneity in lung cancer. The time point is: blood at routine non-recurrence follow-up after resection. TCRdb itself ran the 5' RACE reads through MiXCR, one entry per CDR3 protein. Among about 43,000 distinct CDR3 sequences listed, around 21% were seen once. This specimen consisted of PBMCs, obtained at follow-up. The receptors stem from a female donor with early-stage non-small cell lung cancer.

This clonotype was seen a handful of times. The rearrangement joins TRBV20-1 to TRBJ2-3, with D perhaps TRBD1 or TRBD2 (6 bases each). Trimming shortened V by 6 bases and J by 6 bases, and 13 bases separated the two germline ends. Germline V CDR1 and CDR2: DFQATT, SNEGSKA (reference sequence). This CDR3 spans 12 amino acids. The CDR3 region is CSAGGSGDTQYF. CDR3 DNA: TGCAGTGCAGGGGGGTCGGGCGATACGCAGTATTTT.

This clonotype was counted only a few times. The gene calls are TRBV6-4 and TRBJ2-1, with D perhaps TRBD2 (5 bases). The CDR3 spans 15 residues. Deletions cut 4 bases from V and 4 bases from J, with 14 bases between. The germline V gene encodes CDR1 MRHNA and CDR2 SNTAGT. DNA for the CDR3: TGTGCCAGCAGTGGTGCCGGAGGCCCTTACAATGAGCAGTTCTTC. Translation: CASSGAGGPYNEQFF.

The DNA of the CDR3 is TGTGCCAGCAGTTTACCAGGGACAGGGAGGGGGGAGCTGTTTTTT. As protein: CASSLPGTGRGELFF. The chain employs TRBV28 and TRBJ2-2, with 9 bases identical to TRBD1. The junction had 6 bases not matched to a gene; V was cut back by 2 bases and J by 8 bases. The germline CDR1 and CDR2 sequences are MDHEN and SYDVKM. The CDR3 length is 15 residues.

This clonotype was detected many times. The gene calls are TRBV9 and TRBJ2-1; no definite D call. CDR3 size: 13 residues. V was shortened by 0 bases and J by 5 bases, with 6 bases between the two germline ends. In germline, CDR1 is SGDLS, CDR2 YYNGEE. DNA for the CDR3: TGTGCCAGCAGCGTAGCACGGAACAATGAGCAGTTCTTC. This encodes CASSVARNNEQFF.

This clonotype has a count of ten or more. This chain uses TRBV19 with TRBJ1-3, with no clear D. The CDR3 spans 15 residues. V shed 7 bases and J shed 2 bases, with 15 bases lying between them. The germline CDR1 and CDR2 sequences are LNHDA and SQIVND (reference sequence). The CDR3 here is CASTVSDGAGNTIYF. The DNA of the CDR3 is TGTGCCAGTACCGTATCGGACGGGGCTGGAAACACCATATATTTT.

The genes are TRBV5-8 and TRBJ2-2; D is uncertain. CDR3 length: 16 residues. Germline V lookup: CDR1 SGHTS, CDR2 YDEGEE. V gave up 2 bases and J gave up 3 bases, with 14 bases separating them. Here the CDR3 reads CASSLAGSWDTGELFF. DNA of the CDR3: TGTGCCAGCAGCTTAGCAGGCAGCTGGGACACCGGGGAGCTGTTTTTT.

The DNA of the CDR3 is TGTGCCAGCATCCCCCTAACTCCGGCAAGGGGGGCCATTCAGTACTTC. Encoded protein: CASIPLTPARGAIQYF. The chain carries TRBV12-3 or TRBV12-4 and TRBJ2-4; D could derive from TRBD1 or TRBD2 (6 bases each). V was shortened by 7 bases and J by 9 bases, with 25 bases between the two germline ends. CDR3 length equals 16 residues.

This clonotype was recorded many times. The genes are TRBV2 and TRBJ2-7, with D hard to call. This CDR3 comprises 12 residues. Trimming removed 5 bases at V and 7 bases at J, with 12 bases between. Germline V CDR1 and CDR2: SNHLY, FYNNEI. The CDR3 reads CASSTRNREQYF. CDR3 nucleotides: TGTGCCAGCAGTACACGGAACCGGGAGCAGTACTTC.

This clonotype was seen repeatedly, ten times or more. The V and J genes are TRBV14 and TRBJ1-1, with D perhaps matching TRBD1 (6 bases). Germline values: CDR1 SGHDN, CDR2 FVKESK. The V end was cut by 5 bases, the J end by 1 base, with 8 bases between. The CDR3 extends over 13 amino acids. The CDR3 nucleotides read TGTGCCAGCAGCTCGACAGGGAACACTGAAGCTTTCTTT. Protein sequence: CASSSTGNTEAFF.

The chain employs TRBV4-1 and TRBJ1-2; weak D call: TRBD1 (5 bases). Germline V CDR1 and CDR2: MGHRA, YSYEKL. The CDR3 loop spans 18 amino acids. V lost 1 base to trimming and J lost 4 bases, with 22 bases between them. This CDR3 reads CASSQAGWSSGRLYGYTF. CDR3 bases: TGCGCCAGCAGCCAAGCTGGCTGGTCTTCAGGGCGCCTCTATGGCTACACCTTC.

The chain recombines TRBV10-3 with TRBJ1-1; D is ambiguous. Germline V gene lookup returns CDR1 ENHRY and CDR2 SYGVKD. This CDR3 has 13 amino acids. V lost 4 bases, J lost 3 bases, and 9 bases lay in between. The CDR3 DNA reads TGTGCCATCAGTGCTCGAGATGACACTGAAGCTTTCTTT. Its protein product is CAISARDDTEAFF.

In regard to this clonotype: The junction departs from germline at one end; a sequencing error may be responsible. The chain has TRBV7-7 and TRBJ2-2, with 13 positions matching TRBD2. CDR1 SSHAT and CDR2 FNYEAQ come from the germline V gene (reference sequence). CDR3 length: 17 residues. The DNA of the CDR3 is TGTGCTAGCAGCCCCTACCGACTAGCGGGAGGCACCGGGGAGCTGTTTTTT. Translation gives CASSPYRLAGGTGELFF.

The genes are TRBV18 and TRBJ1-1, with D hard to call. Deletions cut 3 bases from V and 5 bases from J, with 13 bases between. The CDR3 has 14 residues. Looked up from germline, CDR1 is KGHSH and CDR2 is LQKENI. The CDR3 spells CASSPTGDGTEAFF. As DNA, the CDR3 is TGTGCCAGCTCACCGACGGGTGATGGGACTGAAGCTTTCTTT.

This clonotype was found many times. The DNA of the CDR3 is TGCAGTGCTAGAGGAACGGGGTACTATAATTCACCCCTCCACTTT. This gives the protein CSARGTGYYNSPLHF. The chain has TRBV20-1 and TRBJ1-6; D is ambiguous. Trimming removed 1 base at V and 3 bases at J, with 10 bases between. The CDR3 totals 15 residues. The V gene's germline CDR1 is DFQATT and CDR2 SNEGSKA (reference sequence).

This clonotype was seen repeatedly, ten times or more. V is TRBV7-9 and J is TRBJ1-5, with 7 bases aligning to TRBD1. J lost 4 bases, V lost 3 bases, and 9 bases had no gene match. The CDR3 runs 16 residues. The germline gives CDR1 SEHNR, CDR2 FQNEAQ (reference sequence). CDR3 coding DNA: TGTGCCAGCAGCTTGGGGGTCGGACAGGAAAATCAGCCCCAGCATTTT. It yields the protein CASSLGVGQENQPQHF.

In this sample, this clonotype turned up a few times. The genes are TRBV7-3 and TRBJ2-3; TRBD2 is a possible D gene (5 bases). Trimming left V 4 bases short and J 1 base short, with 12 bases between. The CDR3 covers 15 residues. Germline V gene lookup returns CDR1 SGHTA and CDR2 FQGTGA. CDR3: CASSWAGAGTDTQYF. CDR3 bases: TGTGCCAGCAGCTGGGCTGGAGCGGGCACAGATACGCAGTATTTT.

This clonotype has a count of ten or more. V and J are TRBV6-1 and TRBJ1-1, with TRBD1 matching over 7 bases. The CDR3 totals 13 residues. Unmatched junction bases numbered 4, after V lost 7 bases and J lost 2 bases. The germline CDR1 and CDR2 sequences are MNHNS and SASEGT. The CDR3 loop reads CASKTGINTEAFF. CDR3 DNA: TGTGCCAGCAAGACAGGGATCAACACTGAAGCTTTCTTT.

The genes are TRBV5-4 and TRBJ2-3; TRBD2 matches 7 bases. J lost 2 bases, V lost 4 bases, and 7 bases had no gene match. CDR3 length: 15 residues. Per germline, CDR1 SGHNT and CDR2 YYREEE (reference sequence). The CDR3 loop is CASSGGDDPTDTQYF. CDR3 nucleotide sequence: TGTGCCAGCAGCGGGGGGGACGACCCCACAGATACGCAGTATTTT.

The J gene is TRBJ2-5, the V gene TRBV5-1; D assignment may be TRBD1 or TRBD2 (5 bases each). Germline lookup yields CDR1 SGHRS and CDR2 YFSETQ. V shed 0 bases and J shed 5 bases, with 14 bases lying between them. The CDR3 runs 15 residues. The CDR3 sequence is CASSLARGGVETQYF. The CDR3 DNA reads TGCGCCAGCAGCTTGGCGCGTGGGGGTGTGGAGACCCAGTACTTC.